This entry is about one T cell receptor (beta chain). This sample stems from a study of blood T cells in healthy people across ages. Study summary: For every two T cells, template switching captured about one barcoded beta molecule.

A minimum of 7 million PBMCs was isolated per sample. A second roughly 6 to 11 cycle PCR used barcoded and J-beta primers. TCRdb re-derived calls from the 5' RACE reads in MiXCR, one entry per CDR3 protein. This table has 550,000 to 700,000 distinct CDR3 sequences, about 26% appearing once. CDR3 size: 13 residues. Between the trimmed V and J ends, which lost 6 bases and 6 bases, there was a span of 14 bases. This chain joins TRBV12-3 or TRBV12-4 and TRBJ1-2; possibly TRBD1 for D (6 bases). The sample consisted of blood. The clonotype comes from a woman aged 70-85 years in good health. Here the CDR3 reads CASSPTSGDGYTF. Here the CDR3 DNA reads TGTGCCAGCAGCCCAACCTCAGGGGATGGCTACACCTTC.